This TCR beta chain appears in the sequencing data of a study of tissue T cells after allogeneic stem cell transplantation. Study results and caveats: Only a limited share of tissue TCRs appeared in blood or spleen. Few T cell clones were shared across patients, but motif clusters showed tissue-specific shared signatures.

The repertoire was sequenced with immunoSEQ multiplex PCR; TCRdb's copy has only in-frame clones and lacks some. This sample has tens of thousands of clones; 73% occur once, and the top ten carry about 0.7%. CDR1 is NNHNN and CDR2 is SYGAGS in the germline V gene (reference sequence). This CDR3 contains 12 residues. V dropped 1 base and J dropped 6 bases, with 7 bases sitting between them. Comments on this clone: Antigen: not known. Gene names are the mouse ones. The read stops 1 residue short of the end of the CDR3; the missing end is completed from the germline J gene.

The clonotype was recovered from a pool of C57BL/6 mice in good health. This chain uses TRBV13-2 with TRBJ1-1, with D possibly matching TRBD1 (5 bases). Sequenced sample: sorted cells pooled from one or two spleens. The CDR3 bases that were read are TGTGCCAGCGGTGATATGGGGGCAGAAGTCTTC. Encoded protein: CASGDMGAEVF. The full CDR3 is CASGDMGAEVFF.